Following are 7 T cell receptor beta chains from one sample sequenced in a study of T cell changes during pregnancy in multiple sclerosis. TCRdb's copy holds only in-frame clones and misses some; the assay was immunoSEQ multiplex PCR. The sample has roughly 71,000 clones; more than 85% are singletons. The sequenced sample was peripheral blood, obtained in the first trimester of pregnancy. These receptors were obtained from a female donor in good health, enrolled as a control in a pregnancy study.

The chain uses TRBV7-9 and TRBJ2-2, with a tentative D call TRBD2 (6 bases). V was clipped by 3 bases and J by 5 bases, with 13 bases between them. Germline CDR1 reads SEHNR; CDR2 reads FQNEAQ (reference sequence). The CDR3 contains 15 residues. This CDR3 reads CASSFSGTETGELFF. The DNA for the CDR3 is TGTGCCAGCAGCTTTTCCGGGACTGAGACCGGGGAGCTGTTTTTT.

Regarding this clone: Other DNA variants within this sample encode the same CDR3. The chain joins TRBV28 to TRBJ2-7; possibly TRBD1 for D (6 bases). Trimming left V 6 bases short and J 1 base short, with 10 bases between. The CDR3 spans 13 residues. From germline, CDR1 is MDHEN and CDR2 SYDVKM. The CDR3 protein is CASSPGHSYEQYF. The CDR3 DNA reads TGTGCCAGCAGCCCGGGACATTCCTACGAGCAGTACTTC. Looking up the rest from reference TRBV28 and TRBJ2-7 gives the full variable domain: DVKVTQSSRYLVKRTGEKVFLECVQDMDHENMFWYRQDPGLGLRLIYFSYDVKMKEKGDIPEGYSVSREKKERFSLILESASTNQTSMYLCASSPGHSYEQYFGPGTRLTVT.

This clone has more than one count but fewer than ten. This chain joins TRBV30 and TRBJ1-2, with D unresolved. V gave up 4 bases and J gave up 4 bases, with 13 bases separating them. Per germline, CDR1 GTSNPN and CDR2 SVGIG (reference sequence). CDR3 size: 13 residues. The CDR3 loop reads CAWTLTRSYGYTF. CDR3 coding DNA: TGTGCCTGGACCCTAACAAGGAGCTATGGCTACACCTTC.

The V gene is TRBV5-1, the J gene TRBJ2-1; a possible D gene is TRBD2 (6 bases). The germline V gene encodes CDR1 SGHRS and CDR2 YFSETQ. V shed 1 base and J shed 1 base, with 15 bases lying between them. The CDR3 runs 17 residues. The chain's CDR3 is CASSLMGRGGSYNEQFF. The CDR3 coding sequence is TGCGCCAGCAGCTTGATGGGGCGGGGTGGGTCCTACAATGAGCAGTTCTTC.

The rearrangement links TRBV14 to TRBJ1-1; D possibly corresponds to TRBD1 (5 bases). CDR3 length: 17 amino acids. V was clipped by 5 bases and J by 3 bases, with 22 bases between them. Germline assignment: CDR1 SGHDN and CDR2 FVKESK. The CDR3 DNA reads as TGTGCCAGCAGCGGAGGGAAAGGGGCCAGCATCTACACTGAAGCTTTCTTT. Protein product: CASSGGKGASIYTEAFF.

CDR3 region: CASSELATGELFF. The DNA of the CDR3 is TGTGCCAGCAGTGAGCTAGCGACCGGGGAGCTGTTTTTT. The chain couples TRBV6-1 to TRBJ2-2, with D maybe TRBD2 (6 bases). Germline V CDR1 and CDR2: MNHNS, SASEGT. Trimming took 3 bases from V and 5 from J, leaving 7 bases between them. The CDR3 sequence is 13 residues long.

The chain has TRBV28 and TRBJ1-2; no definite D call. Trimming removed 6 bases from V and 6 bases from J, with 14 bases in between. The germline V gene has CDR1 MDHEN and CDR2 SYDVKM. The CDR3 has 13 amino acids. The CDR3 nucleotides read TGTGCCAGCAGGGAATTACAGATGGATGGCTACACCTTC. Amino acids: CASRELQMDGYTF.